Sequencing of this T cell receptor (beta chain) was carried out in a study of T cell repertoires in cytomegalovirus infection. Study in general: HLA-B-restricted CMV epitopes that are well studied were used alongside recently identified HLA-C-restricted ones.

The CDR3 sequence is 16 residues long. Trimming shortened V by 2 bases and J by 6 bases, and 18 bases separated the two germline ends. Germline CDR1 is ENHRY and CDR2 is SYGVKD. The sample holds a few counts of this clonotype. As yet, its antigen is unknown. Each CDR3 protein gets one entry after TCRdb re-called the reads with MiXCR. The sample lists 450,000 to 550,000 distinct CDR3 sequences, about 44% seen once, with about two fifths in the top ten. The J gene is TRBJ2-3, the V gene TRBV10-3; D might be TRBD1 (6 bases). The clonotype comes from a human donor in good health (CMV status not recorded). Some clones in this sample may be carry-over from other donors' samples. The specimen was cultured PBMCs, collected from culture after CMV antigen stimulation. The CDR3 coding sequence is TGTGCCATCAGTGAGCCGACAGGACAGATTGGGGATACGCAGTATTTT. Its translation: CAISEPTGQIGDTQYF.